This T cell receptor beta chain was observed in a study of T cell responses to AZD1222 COVID-19 vaccine. Method: immunoSEQ multiplex PCR; TCRdb's copy keeps in-frame clones and lacks some. The table lists about 100,000 clones, about 87% of them singletons. As for this clone: What it binds is not known.

Study conclusions and caveats: There were mostly white British donors and more females than males, and clonal diversity was possibly underestimated. Variant regions that are unmutated are reportedly the target of nearly half of spike-specific TCRs. Only a handful of AZD1222 recipients were seropositive at baseline.

Sequencing used peripheral blood, obtained on day 0 of AZD1222 vaccination. This TCR was recovered from an adult in good health.

The CDR3 sequence: CASSQQGFQETQYF. The CDR3 DNA reads TGTGCCAGCAGCCAACAGGGATTTCAAGAGACCCAGTACTTC. The chain has TRBV11-1 and TRBJ2-5; D may be TRBD1 (6 bases). Germline lookup yields CDR1 SGHAT and CDR2 FQDESV (reference sequence). V was trimmed by 5 bases and J by 2 bases, leaving 12 bases between them. The CDR3 is made up of 14 amino acids.